The text below deals with one TCR beta chain. Its antigen is still unknown. Unique molecular identifiers were built into the TCRbeta library. One entry per CDR3 protein, called by TCRdb with MiXCR from the PCR reads. The table lists fewer than 750,000 distinct CDR3 sequences, 25% to 30% of them singletons, with about 35% in the top ten. The CDR3 is made up of 14 amino acids. CDR1 and CDR2 (germline): SGHRS, YFSETQ. The ends were cut back, 4 bases at V and 8 bases at J, with 16 bases in the middle. These data come from a study of T-cell reconstitution after alpha-beta-depleted transplantation in children. General study points: By one year post-transplant, T-cell counts and diversity largely arose from T cells that were newly produced. Reportedly, roughly two months post-transplant, alpha-beta T cells arose from several hundred expanded graft clones. The high TCRbeta diversity at day 60 in some patients came from surviving recipient T cells and thymic progenitors.

The sequencing used PBMCs, collected before TCRalphabeta/CD19-depleted stem cell transplant. This TCR was sampled from a boy younger than two with Wiskott-Aldrich syndrome, due to receive a stem cell transplant. The chain employs TRBV5-1 and TRBJ2-1; TRBD1 might be the D (6 bases). The CDR3 protein is CASSDRTGSDEQFF. The CDR3 DNA follows: TGCGCCAGCAGCGACCGAACAGGGTCGGATGAGCAGTTCTTC. The full variable domain, completed using reference TRBV5-1 and TRBJ2-1, is KAGVTQTPRYLIKTRGQQVTLSCSPISGHRSVSWYQQTPGQGLQFLFEYFSETQRNKGNFPGRFSGRQFSNSRSEMNVSTLELGDSALYLCASSDRTGSDEQFFGPGTRLTVL.